This T cell receptor (beta chain) was sequenced in a study of cytomegalovirus exposure and HLA in healthy donors. 60 Vbeta and 13 Jbeta primers were used in PCR. The assay was immunoSEQ multiplex PCR, and TCRdb's table has in-frame clones only and misses some. This sample has 100,000 to 150,000 clones; roughly 74% occur once, and the top ten carry about 3.5%. This TCR was sampled from a middle-aged man in good health and CMV-seronegative. Sequencing was done on a sample of PBMCs.

The CDR3 spells CASSPRQNVYTF. The CDR3 DNA is TGTGCCAGCAGCCCCCGACAGAATGTCTACACCTTC. This chain connects TRBV7-9 to TRBJ1-2, with D possibly TRBD1 on 5 matching bases. There are 12 residues in the CDR3. CDR1 and CDR2 from the germline V gene are SEHNR and FQNEAQ (reference sequence). Trimming shortened V by 5 bases and J by 10 bases, and 14 bases separated the two germline ends.